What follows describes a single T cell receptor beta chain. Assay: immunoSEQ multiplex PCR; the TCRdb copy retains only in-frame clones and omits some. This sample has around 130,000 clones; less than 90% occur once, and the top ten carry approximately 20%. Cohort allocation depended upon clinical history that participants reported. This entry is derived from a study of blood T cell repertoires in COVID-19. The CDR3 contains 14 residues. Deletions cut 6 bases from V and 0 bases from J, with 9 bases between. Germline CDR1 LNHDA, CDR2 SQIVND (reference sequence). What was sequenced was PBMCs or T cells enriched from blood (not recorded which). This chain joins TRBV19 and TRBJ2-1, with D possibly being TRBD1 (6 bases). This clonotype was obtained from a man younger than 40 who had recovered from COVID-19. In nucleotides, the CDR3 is TGTGCCAGTAGAGAGACAGGCTCCTACAATGAGCAGTTCTTC. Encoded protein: CASRETGSYNEQFF. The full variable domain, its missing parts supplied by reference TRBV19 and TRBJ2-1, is DGGITQSPKYLFRKEGQNVTLSCEQNLNHDAMYWYRQDPGQGLRLIYYSQIVNDFQKGDIAEGYSVSREKKESFPLTVTSAQKNPTAFYLCASRETGSYNEQFFGPGTRLTVL.